The 21 T cell receptor beta chains in this list originate from one sample, sequenced in a study of tumour-infiltrating T cells in Burkitt lymphoma. Produced via immunoSEQ multiplex PCR; TCRdb's table is partial and in-frame only. The sample shows a few thousand clones, 14% of them seen only once. The sequenced material came from tumor tissue. These receptors originate from a human donor with Burkitt lymphoma.

The V and J genes are TRBV6-6 and TRBJ1-5, with D possibly TRBD1 on 5 matching bases. Trimming pared 6 bases from V and 2 bases from J, leaving 14 bases between. The CDR3 totals 15 residues. From germline, CDR1 is MNHNY and CDR2 SVGAGI (reference sequence). The CDR3 protein is CASRLQVVGNQPQHF. CDR3 sequence (DNA): TGTGCCAGCAGACTACAGGTCGTAGGCAATCAGCCCCAGCATTTT.

This clone turned up a few times. The V call is TRBV5-1, the J call TRBJ2-7; D possibly uses TRBD1 or TRBD2 (5 bases each). This CDR3 is built from 14 residues. Per germline, CDR1 SGHRS and CDR2 YFSETQ. Trimming left V 4 bases short and J 6 bases short, with 17 bases between. In DNA, the CDR3 is TGCGCCAGCAGCCCCCGGGCCGGGACCGCCGAGCAGTACTTC. Translating gives CASSPRAGTAEQYF.

This chain uses TRBV30 with TRBJ1-1; no clear D gene. The CDR3 loop spans 12 amino acids. The germline CDR1 and CDR2 sequences are GTSNPN and SVGIG (reference sequence). Trimming removed 0 bases at V and 1 base at J, with 3 bases between. DNA of the CDR3: TGTGCCTGGAGTGTGGCGAACACTGAAGCTTTCTTT. This gives the protein CAWSVANTEAFF.

The V gene is TRBV20-1, the J gene TRBJ1-1; 7 bases map to TRBD1. The CDR3 length is 11 residues. Germline V gene lookup returns CDR1 DFQATT and CDR2 SNEGSKA (reference sequence). The DNA for the CDR3 is TGCAGGGGACAGTTAGGGACTGAAGCTTTCTTT. This sequence encodes CRGQLGTEAFF.

The J gene is TRBJ1-2, the V gene TRBV10-3; D remains ambiguous. The V end was cut by 2 bases, the J end by 7 bases, with 17 bases between. CDR3 length: 15 amino acids. Per the germline V gene, CDR1 is ENHRY and CDR2 is SYGVKD. This CDR3 reads CAISEPRPGRTGYTF. The CDR3 nucleotides are TGTGCCATCAGTGAGCCCCGGCCCGGAAGAACTGGCTACACCTTC.

V gene TRBV5-1 combines with J gene TRBJ2-2; the match to TRBD1 covers 7 bases. V trimming: 3 bases; J trimming: 2 bases; junction bases outside the gene matches: 7. Germline CDR1 and CDR2: SGHRS and YFSETQ. The CDR3 spans 16 residues. CDR3 sequence: CASSYLGTDNTGELFF. The CDR3 nucleotides are TGCGCCAGCAGCTATCTAGGGACAGATAACACCGGGGAGCTGTTTTTT.

This clone was recorded a few times. The rearrangement uses TRBV14 and TRBJ1-1, with TRBD1 as a possible D gene (6 bases). CDR3 length: 16 residues. Germline-derived CDR1 and CDR2 are SGHDN and FVKESK. V was pared by 0 bases and J by 2 bases, with 13 bases between. As DNA, the CDR3 is TGTGCCAGCAGCCAAGATAGGACAGCATTAAACACTGAAGCTTTCTTT. It codes for CASSQDRTALNTEAFF.

This clone has only a few counts. V usage is TRBV29-1 and J usage is TRBJ2-2, with D perhaps matching TRBD1 (6 bases). The CDR3 covers 14 residues. V was pared by 5 bases and J by 5 bases, with 15 bases between. Germline CDR1 and CDR2: SQVTM and ANQGSEA. CDR3 bases: TGCAGCGTTAGCAGGGGTTTATCGACCGGGGAGCTGTTTTTT. It yields the protein CSVSRGLSTGELFF.

This clone has more than one count but fewer than ten. The chain links TRBV2 to TRBJ1-2; D might be TRBD1 (6 bases). CDR1 and CDR2 from the germline V gene are SNHLY and FYNNEI. The CDR3 consists of 12 residues. The ends were cut back, 3 bases at V and 5 bases at J, with 7 bases in the middle. CDR3 sequence reads: CASSEGAYGYTF. Here the CDR3 DNA reads TGTGCCAGCAGTGAGGGGGCGTATGGCTACACCTTC.

This sequence joins TRBV13 and TRBJ2-3; 7 bases line up with TRBD1. The V segment lost 5 bases and the J segment 3 bases; nucleotides outside the gene matches: 8. The CDR3 extends over 15 amino acids. The germline V gene has CDR1 PRHDT and CDR2 FYEKMQ (reference sequence). CDR3 residues: CASSTRDSLTDTQYF. The CDR3 DNA sequence: TGTGCCAGCAGCACCCGGGACAGCCTAACAGATACGCAGTATTTT.

Only a few counts were recorded for this clone. V and J are TRBV6-5 and TRBJ1-3; D unclear. This CDR3 has 14 residues. Trimming removed 5 bases at V and 0 bases at J, with 8 bases between. CDR1 and CDR2 from the germline V gene are MNHEY and SVGAGI. The CDR3: CASSQSSSGNTIYF. The CDR3 DNA reads as TGTGCCAGCAGTCAAAGTTCCTCTGGAAACACCATATATTTT.

This clone occurred a few times. The chain carries TRBV15 and TRBJ1-5; unclear D gene. The V gene's germline CDR1 is LNHNV and CDR2 YYDKDF (reference sequence). CDR3 size: 15 residues. The V end was cut by 1 base, the J end by 4 bases, with 11 bases between. The CDR3 region is CATSRGVQQNQPQHF. The CDR3 region has the DNA TGTGCCACCAGCAGAGGGGTACAGCAAAATCAGCCCCAGCATTTT.

This chain uses TRBV7-6 with TRBJ2-7; D is possibly TRBD1 or TRBD2 (5 bases each). The V end lost 5 bases, the J end lost 1 base, and 18 bases lay between the germline ends. Germline V gene lookup returns CDR1 SGHVS and CDR2 FNYEAQ. The CDR3 totals 16 residues. The CDR3 coding sequence is TGTGCCAGCAGCCCCCGGGACGGATTTGCTTCCTACGAGCAGTACTTC. The encoded protein is CASSPRDGFASYEQYF.

The chain carries TRBV5-6 and TRBJ2-7; TRBD1 aligns across 9 bases. J gave up 3 bases and V 2 bases, and 3 bases lay outside the gene matches. The CDR3 sequence is 14 residues long. Germline V gives CDR1 SGHDT, CDR2 YYEEEE. CDR3 amino acids: CASSFGTGLYEQYF. In DNA form, the CDR3 reads TGTGCCAGCAGCTTCGGGACAGGGCTCTACGAGCAGTACTTC.

This clone has more than one count but fewer than ten. The junction and the germline gene differ at one end; a read error may be behind it. The J gene is TRBJ1-5, the V gene TRBV7-7; D uncertain. Germline-derived CDR1 and CDR2 are SSHAT and FNYEAQ (reference sequence). The CDR3 length is 13 residues. The chain's CDR3 is CASSLTKDQPQHF. DNA for the CDR3: TGTGCTAGCAGCTTGACCAAGGATCAGCCCCAGCATTTT.

This clone has a handful of counts. This sequence joins TRBV2 and TRBJ2-5, with D perhaps matching TRBD2 (5 bases). The ends were cut back, 3 bases at V and 3 bases at J, with 11 bases in the middle. Germline V gene sequence: CDR1 SNHLY, CDR2 FYNNEI. The CDR3 covers 14 residues. CDR3 in amino acids: CASSDEGGEETQYF. CDR3 DNA: TGTGCCAGCAGTGATGAGGGTGGGGAAGAGACCCAGTACTTC.

This rearrangement joins TRBV15 to TRBJ2-3, with D unclear. The germline V gene encodes CDR1 LNHNV and CDR2 YYDKDF (reference sequence). CDR3 length: 15 amino acids. V lost 0 bases and J lost 3, with 10 bases in between. The CDR3 protein is CATSRDLEGTDTQYF. The CDR3, as DNA: TGTGCCACCAGCAGAGATCTCGAAGGAACAGATACGCAGTATTTT.

The sample holds a few counts of this clone. J is TRBJ1-1 and V is TRBV19, with unresolved D. The V gene's germline CDR1 is LNHDA and CDR2 SQIVND (reference sequence). This CDR3 is 17 amino acids long. Deletions cut 7 bases from V and 7 bases from J, with 28 bases between. This CDR3 reads CASIGPPGSSRWGEAFF. Here the CDR3 DNA reads TGTGCCAGTATAGGTCCTCCGGGATCCTCACGCTGGGGTGAAGCTTTCTTT.

This clone has more than one count but fewer than ten. V usage is TRBV5-1 and J usage is TRBJ2-3; tentatively, D is TRBD2 (5 bases). V was clipped by 3 bases and J by 3 bases, with 11 bases between them. Germline V gives CDR1 SGHRS, CDR2 YFSETQ. This CDR3 has 14 residues. In DNA, the CDR3 is TGCGCCAGCAGCTGGATGGACTCGACAGATACGCAGTATTTT. Translating it yields CASSWMDSTDTQYF.

A few counts support this clone. J is TRBJ2-5 and V is TRBV18, with 7 positions matching TRBD1. This CDR3 region has 15 residues. Germline CDR1 is KGHSH and CDR2 is LQKENI. V gave up 2 bases and J gave up 3 bases; unmatched junction bases: 6. The CDR3 loop reads CASSPGRDRKETQYF. CDR3 sequence (DNA): TGTGCCAGCTCACCAGGTCGGGACAGAAAAGAGACCCAGTACTTC.

This chain's CDR3 is CASSVSTGVGNEQFF. CDR3 sequence (DNA): TGTGCCAGCAGCGTATCGACAGGGGTGGGGAATGAGCAGTTCTTC. This chain uses TRBV9 with TRBJ2-1; 8 bases agree with TRBD1. The CDR3 contains 15 residues. The junction had 7 bases not matched to a gene; V was cut back by 1 base and J by 7 bases. CDR1 is SGDLS and CDR2 is YYNGEE in the germline V gene.